This entry lists 3 T cell receptor beta chains sequenced from one sample in a study of cytomegalovirus exposure and HLA in healthy donors. PCR primers comprised 60 Vbeta and 13 Jbeta primers. Only in-frame clones appear in the TCRdb table, and some are missing; sequencing was by immunoSEQ multiplex PCR. The sample consists of about 120,000 clones, 83% of them appearing once. Sequencing was done on a sample of PBMCs. These receptors were collected from a middle-aged woman in good health and CMV-seropositive.

This rearrangement joins TRBV6-1 to TRBJ2-1; 7 nucleotides line up with TRBD2. Per the germline V gene, CDR1 is MNHNS and CDR2 is SASEGT. Germline trimming cut 3 bases from V and 4 bases from J; bases unmatched to any gene: 6. The CDR3 runs 15 residues. The CDR3 loop reads CASSDRASGYNEQFF. CDR3 DNA sequence: TGTGCCAGCAGTGATAGGGCTAGCGGTTACAATGAGCAGTTCTTC.

The chain has TRBV7-8 and TRBJ1-2; 8 positions agree with TRBD1. The CDR3 spans 14 residues. Trimming took 5 bases from V and 5 from J; bases not matched to a gene: 7. Germline V lookup: CDR1 SGHVS, CDR2 FQNEAQ. CDR3: CASSSLDRVYGYTF. CDR3 nucleotide sequence: TGTGCCAGCAGCAGCTTGGACAGGGTTTATGGCTACACCTTC.

V usage is TRBV9 and J usage is TRBJ2-1; a possible D gene is TRBD1 (6 bases). Deletions cut 3 bases from V and 6 bases from J, with 16 bases between. Germline CDR1 is SGDLS and CDR2 is YYNGEE. The CDR3 contains 15 residues. CDR3 nucleotide sequence: TGTGCCAGCAGCGCAACAACCCAACAGGGCAATGAGCAGTTCTTC. It yields the protein CASSATTQQGNEQFF.